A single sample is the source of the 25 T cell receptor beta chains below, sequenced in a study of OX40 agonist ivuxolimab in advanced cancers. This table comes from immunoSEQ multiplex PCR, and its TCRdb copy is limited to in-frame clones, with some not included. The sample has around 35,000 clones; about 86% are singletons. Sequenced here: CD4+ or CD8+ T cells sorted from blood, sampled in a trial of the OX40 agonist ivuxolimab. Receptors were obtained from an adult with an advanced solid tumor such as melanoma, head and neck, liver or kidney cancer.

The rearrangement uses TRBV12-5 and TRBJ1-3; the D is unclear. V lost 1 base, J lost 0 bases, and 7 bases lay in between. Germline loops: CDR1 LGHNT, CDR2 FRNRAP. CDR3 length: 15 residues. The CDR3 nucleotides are TGTGCTAGTGGTTTGGGGCCTAACTCTGGAAACACCATATATTTT. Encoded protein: CASGLGPNSGNTIYF.

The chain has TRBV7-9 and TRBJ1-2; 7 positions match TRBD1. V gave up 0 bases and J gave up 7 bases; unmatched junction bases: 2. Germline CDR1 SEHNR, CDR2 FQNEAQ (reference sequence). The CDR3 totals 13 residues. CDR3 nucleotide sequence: TGTGCCAGCAGCTTAGCAGGGGGCCGTGGCTACACCTTC. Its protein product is CASSLAGGRGYTF. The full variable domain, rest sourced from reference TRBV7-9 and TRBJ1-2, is DTGVSQNPRHKITKRGQNVTFRCDPISEHNRLYWYRQTLGQGPEFLTYFQNEAQLEKSRLLSDRFSAERPKGSFSTLEIQRTEQGDSAMYLCASSLAGGRGYTFGSGTRLTVV.

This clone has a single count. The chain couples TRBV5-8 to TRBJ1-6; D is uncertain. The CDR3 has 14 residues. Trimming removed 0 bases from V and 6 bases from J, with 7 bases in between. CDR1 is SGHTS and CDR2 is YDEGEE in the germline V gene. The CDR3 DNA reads TGTGCCAGCAGCTTGGTGTCAGTTAATTCACCCCTCCACTTT. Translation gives CASSLVSVNSPLHF.

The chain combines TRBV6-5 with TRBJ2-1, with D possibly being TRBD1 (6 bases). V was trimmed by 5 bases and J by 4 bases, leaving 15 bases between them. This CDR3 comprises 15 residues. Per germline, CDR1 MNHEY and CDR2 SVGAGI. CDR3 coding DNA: TGTGCCAGCAGTCGCCCCGGGACAAGTTACAATGAGCAGTTCTTC. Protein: CASSRPGTSYNEQFF.

In DNA form, the CDR3 reads TGCGCCAGCACGGGGGGCGGGCTGAGAAAAAATGAGCAGTTCTTC. Protein product: CASTGGGLRKNEQFF. The chain couples TRBV5-1 to TRBJ2-1, with a weak D call TRBD2 (7 bases). The CDR3 totals 15 residues. The germline V and J ends were trimmed by 6 bases and 7 bases, with 20 bases remaining between them. Germline CDR1 SGHRS, CDR2 YFSETQ. Drawing the rest from reference TRBV5-1 and TRBJ2-1, the complete variable domain is KAGVTQTPRYLIKTRGQQVTLSCSPISGHRSVSWYQQTPGQGLQFLFEYFSETQRNKGNFPGRFSGRQFSNSRSEMNVSTLELGDSALYLCASTGGGLRKNEQFFGPGTRLTVL.

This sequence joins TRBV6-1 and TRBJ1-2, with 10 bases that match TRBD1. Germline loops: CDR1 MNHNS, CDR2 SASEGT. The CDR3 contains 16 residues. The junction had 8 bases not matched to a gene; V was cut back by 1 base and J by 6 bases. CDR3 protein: CASSEGGTGVYNGYTF. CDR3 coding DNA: TGTGCCAGCAGTGAAGGGGGGACAGGGGTCTACAATGGCTACACCTTC.

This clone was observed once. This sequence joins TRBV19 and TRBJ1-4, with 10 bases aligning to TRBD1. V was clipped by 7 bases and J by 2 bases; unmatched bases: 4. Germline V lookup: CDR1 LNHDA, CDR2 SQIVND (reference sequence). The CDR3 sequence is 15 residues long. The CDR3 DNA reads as TGTGCCAGTAATGACAGGGGGCAGACTAATGAAAAACTGTTTTTT. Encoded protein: CASNDRGQTNEKLFF.

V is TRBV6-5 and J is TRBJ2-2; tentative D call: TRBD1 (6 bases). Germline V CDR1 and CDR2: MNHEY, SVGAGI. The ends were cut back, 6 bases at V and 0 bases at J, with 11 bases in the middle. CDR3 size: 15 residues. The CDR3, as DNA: TGTGCCAGCAGCCGCGACAGGACGAACACCGGGGAGCTGTTTTTT. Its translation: CASSRDRTNTGELFF.

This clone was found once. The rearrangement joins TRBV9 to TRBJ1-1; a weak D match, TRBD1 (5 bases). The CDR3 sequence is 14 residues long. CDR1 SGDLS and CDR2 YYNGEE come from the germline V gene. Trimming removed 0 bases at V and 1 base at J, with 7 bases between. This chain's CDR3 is CASSVVGENTEAFF. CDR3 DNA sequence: TGTGCCAGCAGCGTAGTAGGGGAGAACACTGAAGCTTTCTTT.

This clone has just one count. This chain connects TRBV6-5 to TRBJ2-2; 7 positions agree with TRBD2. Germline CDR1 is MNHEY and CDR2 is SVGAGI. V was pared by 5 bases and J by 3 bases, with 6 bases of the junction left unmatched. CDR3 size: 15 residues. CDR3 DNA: TGTGCCAGCAGTAACCCCAGCGGGGACACCGGGGAGCTGTTTTTT. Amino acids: CASSNPSGDTGELFF.

DNA for the CDR3: TGCGCCAGCAGCTTGGTCGGCGAACAGGGGGCATCTGGCTACACCTTC. Its translation: CASSLVGEQGASGYTF. The chain is built from TRBV5-1 and TRBJ1-2; 9 bases agree with TRBD1. The V gene end was trimmed by 0 bases and the J gene end by 7 bases; junction bases not matched to a gene: 10. Germline V lookup: CDR1 SGHRS, CDR2 YFSETQ. The CDR3 totals 16 residues.

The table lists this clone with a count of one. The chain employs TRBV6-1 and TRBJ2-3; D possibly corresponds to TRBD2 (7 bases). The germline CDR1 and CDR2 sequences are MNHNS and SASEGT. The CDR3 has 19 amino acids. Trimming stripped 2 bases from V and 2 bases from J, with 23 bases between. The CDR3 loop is CASSERGGVRSYSTDTQYF. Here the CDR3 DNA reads TGTGCCAGCAGTGAAAGGGGGGGGGTTCGCAGCTACTCCACAGATACGCAGTATTTT.

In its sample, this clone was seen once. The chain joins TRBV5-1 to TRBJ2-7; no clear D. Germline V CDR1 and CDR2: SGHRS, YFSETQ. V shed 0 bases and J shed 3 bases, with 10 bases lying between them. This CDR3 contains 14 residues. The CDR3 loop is CASSLASSGYEQYF. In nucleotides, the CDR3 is TGCGCCAGCAGCTTGGCTAGTAGTGGCTACGAGCAGTACTTC.

CDR3 nucleotide sequence: TGCGCCAGCAGCTTGGATTCGGGGTCTAACTATGGCTACACCTTC. Translated: CASSLDSGSNYGYTF. This rearrangement joins TRBV5-1 to TRBJ1-2; D is unresolved. This CDR3 has 15 residues. Trimming left V 0 bases short and J 0 bases short, with 9 bases between. Germline V lookup: CDR1 SGHRS, CDR2 YFSETQ.

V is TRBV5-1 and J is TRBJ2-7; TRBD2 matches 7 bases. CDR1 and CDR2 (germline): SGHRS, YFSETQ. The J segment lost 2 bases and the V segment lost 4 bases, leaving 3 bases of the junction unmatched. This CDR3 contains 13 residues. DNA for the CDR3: TGCGCCAGCAGCATGGGAGGGGCCTACGAGCAGTACTTC. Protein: CASSMGGAYEQYF. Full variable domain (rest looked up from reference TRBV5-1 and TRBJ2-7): KAGVTQTPRYLIKTRGQQVTLSCSPISGHRSVSWYQQTPGQGLQFLFEYFSETQRNKGNFPGRFSGRQFSNSRSEMNVSTLELGDSALYLCASSMGGAYEQYFGPGTRLTVT.

CDR3 region: CASSLGELAYEQYF. The CDR3 nucleotides read TGTGCCAGCAGTTTGGGGGAACTAGCCTACGAGCAGTACTTC. The V and J genes are TRBV6-1 and TRBJ2-7; D is tentatively TRBD1 or TRBD2 (5 bases each). V was clipped by 5 bases and J by 2 bases, with 13 bases between them. The CDR3 extends over 14 amino acids. Germline CDR1 MNHNS, CDR2 SASEGT.

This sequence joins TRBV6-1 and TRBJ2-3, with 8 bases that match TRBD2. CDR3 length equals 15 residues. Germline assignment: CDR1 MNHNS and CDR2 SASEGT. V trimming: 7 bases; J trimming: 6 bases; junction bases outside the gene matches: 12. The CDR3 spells CASTSLADPKDTQYF. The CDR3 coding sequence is TGTGCCAGCACCTCACTAGCGGACCCAAAGGATACGCAGTATTTT.

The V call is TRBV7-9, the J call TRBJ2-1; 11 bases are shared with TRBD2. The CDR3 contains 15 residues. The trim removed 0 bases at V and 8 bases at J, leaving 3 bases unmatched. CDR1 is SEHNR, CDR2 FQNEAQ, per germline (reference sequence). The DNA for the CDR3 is TGTGCCAGCAGCTTAGCTAGCGGGGGGGTCCATGAGCAGTTCTTC. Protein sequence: CASSLASGGVHEQFF.

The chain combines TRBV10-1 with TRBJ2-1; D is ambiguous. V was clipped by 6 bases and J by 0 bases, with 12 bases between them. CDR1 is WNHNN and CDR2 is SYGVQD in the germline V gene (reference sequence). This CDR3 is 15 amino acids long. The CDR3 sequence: CASSEGQSSYNEQFF. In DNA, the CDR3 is TGCGCCAGCAGCGAAGGTCAGAGCTCCTACAATGAGCAGTTCTTC.

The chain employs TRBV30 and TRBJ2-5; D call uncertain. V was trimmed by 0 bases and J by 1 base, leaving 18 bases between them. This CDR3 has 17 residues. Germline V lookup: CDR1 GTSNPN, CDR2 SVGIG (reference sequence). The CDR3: CAWSVHMAWSVQETQYF. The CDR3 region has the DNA TGTGCCTGGAGTGTACATATGGCGTGGAGCGTCCAAGAGACCCAGTACTTC.

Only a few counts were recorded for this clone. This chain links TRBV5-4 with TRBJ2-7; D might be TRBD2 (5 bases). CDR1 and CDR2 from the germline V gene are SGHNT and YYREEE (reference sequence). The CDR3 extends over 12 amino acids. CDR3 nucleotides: TGTGCCAGCAGCTACACGGGCGGGCCCTGGAGAGTC. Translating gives CASSYTGGPWRV.

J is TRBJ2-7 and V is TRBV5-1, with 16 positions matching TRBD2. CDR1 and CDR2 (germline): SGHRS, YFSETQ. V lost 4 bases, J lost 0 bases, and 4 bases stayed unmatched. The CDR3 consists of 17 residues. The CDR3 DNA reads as TGCGCCAGCAGCACGGGACTAGCGGGGGGGACCTCCTACGAGCAGTACTTC. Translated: CASSTGLAGGTSYEQYF.

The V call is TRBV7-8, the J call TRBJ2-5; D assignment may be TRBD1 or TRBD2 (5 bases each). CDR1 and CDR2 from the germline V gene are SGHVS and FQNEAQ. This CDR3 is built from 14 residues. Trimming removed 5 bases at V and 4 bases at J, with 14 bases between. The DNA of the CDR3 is TGTGCCAGCAGCACACCACGGGGACGAGAGACCCAGTACTTC. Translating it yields CASSTPRGRETQYF.

CDR3 in amino acids: CASSYDRGSNQPQHF. The DNA of the CDR3 is TGTGCCAGCAGTTACGACAGGGGCAGCAATCAGCCCCAGCATTTT. The J gene is TRBJ1-5, the V gene TRBV2; TRBD1 matches at 8 bases. This CDR3 spans 15 amino acids. Germline V gene lookup returns CDR1 SNHLY and CDR2 FYNNEI. V was pared by 5 bases and J by 1 base, with 4 bases of the junction left unmatched.

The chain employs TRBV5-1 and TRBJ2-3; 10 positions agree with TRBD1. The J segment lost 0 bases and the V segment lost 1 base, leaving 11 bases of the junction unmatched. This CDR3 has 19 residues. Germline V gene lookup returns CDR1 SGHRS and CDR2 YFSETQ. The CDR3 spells CASSLIGDRGYYSTDTQYF. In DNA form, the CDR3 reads TGCGCCAGCAGCTTGATTGGGGACAGGGGTTACTATAGCACAGATACGCAGTATTTT.